Listed here are 23 T cell receptor beta chains from one sample, sequenced in a study of cytomegalovirus exposure and HLA in healthy donors. A multiplex PCR was run with 60 Vbeta primers and 13 Jbeta primers. Using immunoSEQ multiplex PCR, the repertoire was profiled, and TCRdb retains in-frame clones only, with some absent. Seen here are about 160,000 clones, roughly 80% observed once, and the top ten hold over 1%. Sequencing was carried out using PBMCs. The receptors come from a woman between 45 and 65 years old in good health and CMV-seronegative.

V usage is TRBV29-1 and J usage is TRBJ2-7, with 10 bases fitting TRBD1. CDR1 and CDR2 (germline): SQVTM, ANQGSEA. Unmatched junction bases numbered 9, after V lost 4 bases and J lost 6 bases. The CDR3 length is 14 residues. CDR3 amino acids: CSVGGTRTGGEQYF. Here the CDR3 DNA reads TGCAGCGTTGGAGGGACCCGGACAGGGGGCGAGCAGTACTTC.

V is TRBV7-9 and J is TRBJ2-2; possible D gene TRBD1, 6 bases. V was pared by 6 bases and J by 3 bases, with 20 bases between. The CDR3 has 17 amino acids. Germline CDR1 and CDR2: SEHNR and FQNEAQ (reference sequence). This CDR3 reads CASSRSPDSYYTGELFF. The CDR3 region has the DNA TGTGCCAGCAGTCGATCCCCGGACAGCTATTACACCGGGGAGCTGTTTTTT.

The chain carries TRBV11-3 and TRBJ2-2; D possibly corresponds to TRBD2 (5 bases). Trimming took off 0 bases at V and 2 bases at J, with 7 bases between the two ends. Germline-derived CDR1 and CDR2 are SGHNT and YENEEA. The length of the CDR3 is 15 residues. CDR3 in amino acids: CASSLDRGNTGELFF. CDR3 sequence (DNA): TGTGCCAGCAGCTTAGATCGGGGAAACACCGGGGAGCTGTTTTTT. Looking up the rest from reference TRBV11-3 and TRBJ2-2 gives the full variable domain: EAGVVQSPRYKIIEKKQPVAFWCNPISGHNTLYWYLQNLGQGPELLIRYENEEAVDDSQLPKDRFSAERLKGVDSTLKIQPAELGDSAVYLCASSLDRGNTGELFFGEGSRLTVL.

The chain links TRBV7-9 to TRBJ2-5; 7 nucleotides align to TRBD1. Unmatched junction bases numbered 7, after V lost 2 bases and J lost 1 base. The CDR3 contains 16 residues. From germline, CDR1 is SEHNR and CDR2 FQNEAQ (reference sequence). The CDR3 loop is CASSLPPGTAQETQYF. For the CDR3, the DNA is TGTGCCAGCAGCTTACCCCCTGGGACAGCCCAAGAGACCCAGTACTTC.

The chain joins TRBV7-3 to TRBJ2-1, with D tentatively TRBD2 (5 bases). Germline V gene sequence: CDR1 SGHTA, CDR2 FQGTGA. V gave up 5 bases and J gave up 4 bases, with 12 bases separating them. This CDR3 is 14 amino acids long. The CDR3 loop is CASSTSEGYNEQFF. CDR3 in DNA: TGTGCCAGCAGCACAAGCGAGGGTTACAATGAGCAGTTCTTC. Drawing the rest from reference TRBV7-3 and TRBJ2-1, the complete variable domain is GAGVSQTPSNKVTEKGKYVELRCDPISGHTALYWYRQSLGQGPEFLIYFQGTGAADDSGLPNDRFFAVRPEGSVSTLKIQRTERGDSAVYLCASSTSEGYNEQFFGPGTRLTVL.

This clone was recorded only once. V usage is TRBV5-1 and J usage is TRBJ2-1; TRBD2 agrees at 16 bases. The J segment lost 10 bases and the V segment lost 4 bases, leaving 17 bases of the junction unmatched. This CDR3 spans 19 amino acids. The germline V gene encodes CDR1 SGHRS and CDR2 YFSETQ. The DNA for the CDR3 is TGCGCCAGCAGCGTCATACAGGGACCGGGACTAGCGGGGGGGAACGAGCAGTTCTTC. Translation: CASSVIQGPGLAGGNEQFF.

The chain carries TRBV7-8 and TRBJ2-7; 7 nucleotides agree with TRBD2. The V and J ends lost 2 bases and 6 bases, in that order; junction bases with no gene match: 4. The CDR3 length is 13 residues. The germline V gene has CDR1 SGHVS and CDR2 FQNEAQ. Here the CDR3 DNA reads TGTGCCAGCAGCTTAACTAGCGATTCCGAGCAGTACTTC. As protein: CASSLTSDSEQYF.

The rearrangement joins TRBV2 to TRBJ2-5, with D perhaps TRBD2 (5 bases). CDR1 and CDR2 (germline): SNHLY, FYNNEI. Trimming removed 9 bases from V and 5 bases from J, with 13 bases in between. This CDR3 is 12 amino acids long. CDR3 nucleotide sequence: TGTGCCAGTTTACCGGGATGGGAGACCCAGTACTTC. It codes for CASLPGWETQYF.

The chain couples TRBV18 to TRBJ1-1, with D perhaps matching TRBD1 (6 bases). Per germline, CDR1 KGHSH and CDR2 LQKENI. This CDR3 has 15 residues. V lost 6 bases, J lost 0 bases, and 14 bases lay in between. In nucleotides, the CDR3 is TGTGCCAGCTCCGGATTTGGACAGCTGAACACTGAAGCTTTCTTT. Encoded protein: CASSGFGQLNTEAFF.

The chain uses TRBV14 and TRBJ2-3; 11 bases are a match to TRBD2. J gave up 2 bases and V 2 bases, and 9 bases lay outside the gene matches. The CDR3 has 18 residues. Germline V gene sequence: CDR1 SGHDN, CDR2 FVKESK. This CDR3 is CASSQRAGTSGYTDTQYF. CDR3 DNA sequence: TGTGCCAGCAGCCAACGCGCCGGGACTAGCGGTTACACAGATACGCAGTATTTT.

V and J are TRBV7-9 and TRBJ2-7; D gene unclear. CDR1 is SEHNR and CDR2 is FQNEAQ in the germline V gene (reference sequence). V lost 1 base, J lost 3 bases, and 7 bases lay in between. The CDR3 runs 13 residues. The CDR3 sequence is CASSLGQIYEQYF. CDR3 bases: TGTGCCAGCAGCTTAGGGCAAATCTACGAGCAGTACTTC.

The count of this clone is one. The CDR3 is CATSRDIFGGRGYEAFF. In DNA form, the CDR3 reads TGTGCCACCAGCAGAGATATCTTCGGGGGTAGAGGCTATGAAGCTTTCTTT. V gene TRBV15 combines with J gene TRBJ1-1; perhaps TRBD1 as D (5 bases). The germline CDR1 and CDR2 sequences are LNHNV and YYDKDF (reference sequence). The CDR3 totals 17 residues. Trimming removed 0 bases at V and 7 bases at J, with 21 bases between.

The genes are TRBV15 and TRBJ2-1, with 11 positions matching TRBD1. Trimming took 3 bases from V and 3 from J; bases not matched to a gene: 7. The CDR3 runs to 17 residues. Germline V gene sequence: CDR1 LNHNV, CDR2 YYDKDF (reference sequence). The CDR3 DNA reads as TGTGCCACCAGCAGGGGGGGGACAGGGGGATTCTACAATGAGCAGTTCTTC. Encoded protein: CATSRGGTGGFYNEQFF.

The chain employs TRBV5-1 and TRBJ2-1, with TRBD1 identical over 8 bases. Trimming removed 4 bases from V and 0 bases from J; junction bases left unmatched: 6. This CDR3 comprises 16 residues. Germline V gene lookup returns CDR1 SGHRS and CDR2 YFSETQ. The CDR3 here is CASSQRTGSSYNEQFF. CDR3 nucleotides: TGCGCCAGCAGCCAACGGACAGGGAGCTCCTACAATGAGCAGTTCTTC.

The J gene is TRBJ1-1, the V gene TRBV9; D might be TRBD1 (6 bases). Trimming removed 0 bases from V and 1 base from J, with 10 bases in between. Germline V gives CDR1 SGDLS, CDR2 YYNGEE. This CDR3 contains 15 residues. The CDR3 sequence: CASSVEGGGNTEAFF. The CDR3 nucleotides read TGTGCCAGCAGCGTAGAAGGGGGGGGGAACACTGAAGCTTTCTTT.

This clone was counted once. The J gene is TRBJ2-1, the V gene TRBV11-3, with TRBD2 matching 11 bases. CDR3 length: 15 amino acids. V trimming: 4 bases; J trimming: 4 bases; junction bases outside the gene matches: 3. Germline values: CDR1 SGHNT, CDR2 YENEEA. The CDR3 reads CASSSRTSGYNEQFF. CDR3 sequence (DNA): TGTGCCAGCAGCTCCCGGACTAGCGGGTACAATGAGCAGTTCTTC.

The chain recombines TRBV7-7 with TRBJ2-5, with 7 bases matching TRBD1. CDR1 is SSHAT, CDR2 FNYEAQ, per germline (reference sequence). Trimming at V came to 5 bases and at J to 1 base, leaving 4 bases not matched to a gene. The CDR3 length is 14 residues. As DNA, the CDR3 is TGTGCCAGCAGCCTACAGGGGATCCAAGAGACCCAGTACTTC. It translates to CASSLQGIQETQYF.

This clone was found a few times. V usage is TRBV7-8 and J usage is TRBJ2-5; 10 bases agree with TRBD2. From germline, CDR1 is SGHVS and CDR2 FQNEAQ. The CDR3 is 18 residues long. J was trimmed by 4 bases and V by 1 base; bases with no gene match: 12. In nucleotides, the CDR3 is TGTGCCAGCAGCTTAGGACCCAGACTAGCGGGCCAAGGAGAGACCCAGTACTTC. It specifies CASSLGPRLAGQGETQYF.

This clone was counted a single time. The genes are TRBV7-2 and TRBJ1-2; the D is unclear. The germline CDR1 and CDR2 sequences are SGHTA and FQGNSA. The CDR3 contains 14 residues. Trimming stripped 1 base from V and 2 bases from J, with 8 bases between. The CDR3 spells CASSLGLENYGYTF. For the CDR3, the DNA is TGTGCCAGCAGCTTAGGGTTGGAGAACTATGGCTACACCTTC.

This chain uses TRBV7-2 with TRBJ2-7; weak D call: TRBD1 (6 bases). This CDR3 contains 14 residues. Germline-derived CDR1 and CDR2 are SGHTA and FQGNSA. Trimming shortened V by 3 bases and J by 2 bases, and 11 bases separated the two germline ends. The CDR3 DNA follows: TGTGCCAGCAGCTTTAATAGGGGGACCTACGAGCAGTACTTC. Protein: CASSFNRGTYEQYF. Complete variable domain (other parts from reference TRBV7-2 and TRBJ2-7): GAGVSQSPSNKVTEKGKDVELRCDPISGHTALYWYRQSLGQGLEFLIYFQGNSAPDKSGLPSDRFSAERTGGSVSTLTIQRTQQEDSAVYLCASSFNRGTYEQYFGPGTRLTVT.

The chain employs TRBV7-2 and TRBJ1-1; D is possibly TRBD1 (6 bases). This CDR3 contains 14 residues. V lost 2 bases, J lost 2 bases, and 9 bases lay in between. From germline, CDR1 is SGHTA and CDR2 FQGNSA. The CDR3 nucleotides read TGTGCCAGCAGCTTATACAGGGCCAACACTGAAGCTTTCTTT. Residues: CASSLYRANTEAFF.

V gene TRBV6-1 combines with J gene TRBJ2-7; D remains unclear. The germline CDR1 and CDR2 sequences are MNHNS and SASEGT. The CDR3 is 13 residues long. V shed 0 bases and J shed 4 bases, with 7 bases lying between them. CDR3 bases: TGTGCCAGCAGTGAAGCGTTGAGGTACGAGCAGTACTTC. Its translation: CASSEALRYEQYF.

The chain has TRBV11-2 and TRBJ2-3, with D maybe TRBD1 (6 bases). Trimming cost V 1 base and J 10 bases, with 12 bases left between them. Germline V gene data show CDR1 as SGHAT and CDR2 as FQNNGV. The CDR3 runs to 13 residues. CDR3 in amino acids: CASSLGGGEAQYF. The CDR3 nucleotides are TGTGCCAGCAGCTTAGGTGGGGGCGAGGCGCAGTATTTT.